The entry that follows covers one T cell receptor beta chain sequence. The record originates from a study of blood T cell repertoires in COVID-19. About the research overall: Both acute and convalescent COVID-19 samples were obtained from the United States, Italy and Spain. Nucleic acid was either cDNA or gDNA, and it came from T cells, B-cell-depleted T cells, or PBMCs.

Original processing notes: Nucleated cell number was recorded as an estimate derived from reference gene primer amplification. Using immunoSEQ multiplex PCR, the repertoire was profiled, and TCRdb retains in-frame clones only, with some absent. The D gene and trimming were derived from the DNA, and the V and J assignments and clone size from that table. The data contain some 200,000 clones, around nine tenths of them seen just once; the ten biggest clones take up 12%. The Seattle patients joined while their infection was active and were tracked longitudinally afterward. The material sequenced was peripheral blood. This TCR was sampled from a woman between 65 and 79 years old with COVID-19, enrolled during active disease.

The CDR3 region is CASTRVGGSTEAFF. In DNA form, the CDR3 reads TGTGCCAGCACCAGGGTAGGGGGCAGTACTGAAGCTTTCTTT. The chain couples TRBV6-5 to TRBJ1-1; 7 bases line up with TRBD1. Looked up from germline, CDR1 is MNHEY and CDR2 is SVGAGI. Trimming at V came to 7 bases and at J to 5 bases, leaving 10 bases not matched to a gene. The CDR3 runs to 14 residues.